The clone carrying this T cell receptor (beta chain) was detected once. The data derive from a study of tumor-infiltrating lymphocytes in primary liver carcinoma. Study at large: Productive TCRbeta read yields ran from roughly 4 to 7.5 million per sample and were similar between tissues.

TCR beta cDNA came from about 0.45 ug total RNA, primed with a constant-region primer. Employing slightly modified ARM-PCR, three nested multiplex PCR rounds were run, and these gave rise to the TCR beta libraries. TRBV1-TRBV30 forward primers and a C-beta reverse primer were used in the first two PCR rounds, which each ran for about 9 cycles. MiXCR, applied by TCRdb to the multiplex PCR reads, yields one record per CDR3 protein. The sample lists 100,000 to 150,000 distinct CDR3 sequences, 64% occurring once. The CDR3 loop spans 15 amino acids. The germline gives CDR1 MGHRA, CDR2 YSYEKL. V shed 1 base and J shed 13 bases, with 19 bases lying between them. The source material, 20-30 mg of unsorted bulk tissue, was used to co-extract RNA and DNA. The cohort consisted of patients whose primary liver carcinoma was surgically resected.

The sample was liver tumor tissue from sampling region 3. Regarding subset: tumor region T3, left-lateral pole. The V gene is TRBV4-1, the J gene TRBJ2-2; TRBD1 might be the D (6 bases). The source is a woman between 55 and 75 years old with primary liver carcinoma and hepatitis B virus infection. The CDR3 here is CASSQATGLAGMLFF. CDR3 sequence (DNA): TGCGCCAGCAGCCAAGCCACAGGGTTGGCCGGGATGCTGTTTTTT.